These T cell receptor beta chains were read from a single sample in a study of blood T cell repertoires in COVID-19. Libraries were prepared by immunoSEQ multiplex PCR; TCRdb keeps only in-frame clonotypes and omits some of them. Of a few hundred thousand clones listed, approximately 85% were seen once; the top ten hold less than 2.5%. The material sequenced was PBMCs or T cells enriched from blood (not recorded which). The receptors come from a man aged 25-40 years who had recovered from COVID-19. Each CDR3 is given without its conserved first and last residue. Each record gives: V gene, CDR3 protein.

V: TRBV7-3; CDR3: ASSRGMNDRDEQF
V: TRBV4-1; CDR3: ASSQEQLAETQY
V: TRBV2; CDR3: ASSVGVNGDQPQH
V: TRBV5-5; CDR3: ASSLTPTNTEAF
V: TRBV19; CDR3: ASGRQGATYGYT
V: TRBV27; CDR3: ASSARVGAEAF
V: TRBV5-4; CDR3: ASSLVAQGKDYNEQF
V: TRBV5-1; CDR3: ASSLASGGYNEQF
V: TRBV2; CDR3: ASRIVAGSTDTQY
V: TRBV9; CDR3: ASSVAKEQVNTGELF
V: TRBV10-3; CDR3: AISGDLNRGRRGMTGELF
V: TRBV18; CDR3: ASSPTSGGPQETQY
V: TRBV29-1; CDR3: SVKGGGEKLF
V: TRBV21-1; CDR3: ASSKAFPGLAGPETQY
V: TRBV5-5; CDR3: ASSLAGGIGELF
V: TRBV2; CDR3: ASSTETGDYT
V: TRBV7-2; CDR3: ASSLVRTGGTQY
V: TRBV9; CDR3: ASSGLYGELF
V: TRBV4-2; CDR3: ASSQDLGTGANEQF
V: TRBV30; CDR3: AWTRASGTEAF
V: TRBV12-2; CDR3: ASRLARDSWMAYEQY
V: TRBV6-2/TRBV6-3; CDR3: ASSKAGRETQY